This T cell receptor beta chain was profiled in a study of cytomegalovirus exposure and HLA in healthy donors. The study's findings and limits: The study recorded 150 to 200 TCR beta chains that were cytomegalovirus-associated. A missense variant in DCLRE1C was later tied to TCR beta V- and J-gene trimming. Most CMV-associated TCR beta chains were later found to appear HLA-restricted.

In the case of this clone: Its antigen is unidentified.

Researchers ran the PCR with 60 Vbeta and 13 Jbeta primers. Profiling relied on immunoSEQ multiplex PCR, and the TCRdb table lists in-frame clones only, not all of them. The sample contains 200,000 to 250,000 clones, about 85% of which appear only once. From germline, CDR1 is SQVTM and CDR2 ANQGSEA. This CDR3 contains 15 residues. V lost 5 bases to trimming and J lost 3 bases; unmatched junction nucleotides: 8. Unrecorded immune exposure was likely among donors, who were nominally healthy when sampled. The chain is built from TRBV29-1 and TRBJ2-3, with TRBD2 matching over 10 bases. The clonotype was recovered from a human donor in good health. The sample consisted of PBMCs. As DNA, the CDR3 is TGCAGCGTTTGGACTAGCGGACGGGGTACAGATACGCAGTATTTT. Protein product: CSVWTSGRGTDTQYF.